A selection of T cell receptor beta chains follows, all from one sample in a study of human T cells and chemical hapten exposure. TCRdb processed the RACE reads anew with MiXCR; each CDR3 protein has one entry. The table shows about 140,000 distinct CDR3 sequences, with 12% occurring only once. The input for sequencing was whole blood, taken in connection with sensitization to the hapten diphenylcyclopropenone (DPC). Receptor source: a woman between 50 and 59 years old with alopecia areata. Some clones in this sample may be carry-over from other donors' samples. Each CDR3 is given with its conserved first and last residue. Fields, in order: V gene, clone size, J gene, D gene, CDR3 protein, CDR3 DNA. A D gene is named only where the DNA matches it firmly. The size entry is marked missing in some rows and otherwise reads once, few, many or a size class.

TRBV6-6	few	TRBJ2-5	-	CASSLISGAAQYF	TGTGCCAGCAGTTTAATCTCGGGGGCAGCCCAGTACTTC
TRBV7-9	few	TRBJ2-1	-	CASSLAPYSLF	TGTGCCAGCAGCTTAGCCCCCTACAGTCTCTTC
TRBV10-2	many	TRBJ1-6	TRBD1	CASSDRQGRSPLHF	TGCGCCAGCAGTGACCGACAGGGGAGGTCACCCCTCCACTTT
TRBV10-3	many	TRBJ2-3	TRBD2	CAISEAGAAPDTQYF	TGTGCCATCAGTGAGGCGGGAGCCGCTCCAGATACGCAGTATTTT
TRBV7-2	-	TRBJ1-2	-	CASSSGGGGSSLDGYTF	TGTGCCAGCAGCTCAGGCGGCGGGGGCTCATCCCTGGATGGCTACACCTTC
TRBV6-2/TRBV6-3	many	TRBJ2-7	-	CASSGAGRAPYEQYF	TGTGCCAGCAGTGGAGCGGGTCGGGCCCCCTACGAGCAGTACTTC
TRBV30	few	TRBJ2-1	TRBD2	CAWSVSGGEQFF	TGTGCCTGGAGTGTCTCGGGGGGTGAGCAGTTCTTC
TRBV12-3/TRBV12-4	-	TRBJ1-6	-	CASTLTRDSPLHF	TGTGCCAGCACCCTCACCCGGGACTCACCCCTCCACTTT
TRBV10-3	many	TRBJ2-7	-	CAISATAAISYEQYF	TGTGCCATCAGTGCAACGGCGGCAATATCCTACGAGCAGTACTTC
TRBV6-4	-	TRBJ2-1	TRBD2	CASSEDSGRLREQFF	TGTGCCAGCAGTGAGGATAGCGGGAGATTACGTGAGCAGTTCTTC
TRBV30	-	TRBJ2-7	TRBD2	CAWSPLTSGNSYEQYF	TGTGCCTGGAGTCCCCTGACTAGCGGGAACTCCTACGAGCAGTACTTC
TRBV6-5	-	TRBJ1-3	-	CASSYDSRGGNTIYF	TGTGCCAGCAGTTACGATTCCCGGGGGGGAAACACCATATATTTT
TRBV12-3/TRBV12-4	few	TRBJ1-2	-	CASRLGVTNYGYTF	TGTGCCAGCAGATTAGGGGTGACGAACTATGGCTACACCTTC
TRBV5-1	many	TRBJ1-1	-	CASSYNREPVFGTEAFF	TGCGCCAGCAGCTATAACCGGGAGCCCGTGTTCGGCACTGAAGCTTTCTTT
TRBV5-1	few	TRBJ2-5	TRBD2	CASSFPETRGTTSGGQETQYF	TGCGCCAGCAGCTTCCCCGAGACACGCGGAACTACTAGCGGAGGTCAAGAGACCCAGTACTTC
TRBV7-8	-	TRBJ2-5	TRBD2	CASSAGTSGAETQYF	TGTGCCAGCAGCGCGGGGACTAGCGGCGCGGAGACCCAGTACTTC
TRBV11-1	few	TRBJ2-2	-	CASSLLARTGELFF	TGTGCCAGCAGCTTACTAGCGAGGACCGGGGAGCTGTTTTTT
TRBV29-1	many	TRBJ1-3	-	CSAYRKNTIYF	TGCAGCGCTTACCGTAAGAACACCATATATTTT
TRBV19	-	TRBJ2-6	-	CASTPRGPMSSGANVLTF	TGTGCCAGTACCCCCCGTGGACCCATGAGCTCTGGGGCCAACGTCCTGACTTTC
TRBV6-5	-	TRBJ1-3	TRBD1	CASRETGPGNTIYF	TGTGCCAGCAGGGAGACAGGGCCGGGAAACACCATATATTTT
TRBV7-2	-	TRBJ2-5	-	CASSLAPQETQYF	TGTGCCAGCAGCTTAGCACCCCAAGAGACCCAGTACTTC
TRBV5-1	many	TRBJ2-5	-	CASSLGHGQETQYF	TGCGCCAGCAGTTTGGGACACGGCCAAGAGACCCAGTACTTC
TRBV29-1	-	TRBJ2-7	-	CSVETGRSYEQYF	TGCAGCGTTGAGACAGGCCGCTCCTACGAGCAGTACTTC
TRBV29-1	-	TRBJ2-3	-	CSVSQGGDTQYF	TGCAGCGTTTCTCAGGGGGGAGATACGCAGTATTTT
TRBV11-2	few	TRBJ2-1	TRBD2	CASILFVGRAGNEQFF	TGTGCCAGCATCCTATTTGTCGGGAGGGCCGGGAATGAGCAGTTCTTC
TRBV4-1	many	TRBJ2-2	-	CASTVAAGGELFF	TGCGCCAGCACCGTCGCGGCCGGCGGGGAGCTGTTTTTT
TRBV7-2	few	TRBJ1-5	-	CASGRENQPQHF	TGTGCCAGCGGCAGGGAGAATCAGCCCCAGCATTTT
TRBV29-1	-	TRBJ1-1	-	CSARGNTEAFF	TGCAGCGCAAGGGGGAACACTGAAGCTTTCTTT
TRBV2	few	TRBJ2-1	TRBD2	CASTPVLAGYNEQFF	TGTGCCAGCACCCCGGTGCTAGCGGGATACAATGAGCAGTTCTTC
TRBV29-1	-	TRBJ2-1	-	CSVELYNEQFF	TGCAGCGTTGAACTCTACAATGAGCAGTTCTTC
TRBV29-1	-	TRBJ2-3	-	CSVGVNTQYF	TGCAGCGTCGGTGTGAATACGCAGTATTTT
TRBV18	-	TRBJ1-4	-	CASSSFSGQGEKLFF	TGTGCCAGCTCATCCTTCTCCGGGCAAGGTGAAAAACTGTTTTTT
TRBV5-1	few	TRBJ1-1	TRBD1	CASSLASGTANTEAFF	TGCGCCAGCAGCTTGGCTTCCGGGACAGCGAACACTGAAGCTTTCTTT
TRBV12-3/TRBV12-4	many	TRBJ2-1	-	CASSSRAGGGPGNEQFF	TGTGCCAGCAGTTCTCGGGCGGGCGGGGGCCCTGGGAATGAGCAGTTCTTC
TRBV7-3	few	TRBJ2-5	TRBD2	CASSLTGGRGETQYF	TGTGCCAGCAGCTTAACGGGCGGGAGGGGAGAGACCCAGTACTTC
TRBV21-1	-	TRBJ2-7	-	CASCRGLAGDHEQYF	TGTGCCAGCTGTCGGGGGCTAGCGGGAGACCACGAGCAGTACTTC
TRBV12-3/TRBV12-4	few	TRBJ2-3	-	CASRNRGYGADTQYF	TGTGCCAGCAGAAACCGCGGGTATGGCGCAGATACGCAGTATTTT
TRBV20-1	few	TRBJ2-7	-	CSATKLGYEQYF	TGCAGTGCTACGAAACTCGGGTACGAGCAGTACTTC
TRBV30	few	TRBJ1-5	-	CAWSVLTSNQPQHF	TGTGCCTGGAGTGTACTCACGTCCAATCAGCCCCAGCATTTT
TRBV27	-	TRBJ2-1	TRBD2	CASSLILAGTYNEQFF	TGTGCCAGCAGTTTAATTCTAGCGGGCACTTACAATGAGCAGTTCTTC
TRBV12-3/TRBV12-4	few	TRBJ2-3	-	CASTPGHSTDTQYF	TGTGCCAGCACCCCGGGACATAGCACAGATACGCAGTATTTT